The TCR beta chain described here comes from a study of blood T cell repertoires in COVID-19 (dated by TCRdb to between 2020 and 2021). Study-wide context: Samples from collaborators originated in the United States, Italy and Spain and spanned both the acute and convalescent phases of COVID-19. The repertoires were made available in a free public database intended to serve as a resource for research on the immune response to SARS-CoV-2. The dataset comprised deeply sampled blood TCRbeta repertoires from subjects exposed to, actively infected with, or recovered from COVID-19. The material from the prospective study consisted of cDNA or gDNA derived from T cells, B-cell-depleted T cells, or PBMCs. Sample metadata almost always included a de-identified subject ID, COVID-19 status, age in years and sex. Samples were obtained from the ongoing ImmuneRACE study (first 160 participants) and from some 1,300 subjects provided by 6 global collaborators. Where available, HLA class I and class II types were obtained from metadata supplied by the sample provider rather than from assay-based typing.

Overall results and qualifications from the work: How much clinical and demographic metadata was included differed by source and by participant, and the metadata was provided uncurated.

Concerning this clone: There is no known antigen for this receptor. No clone much larger than this one lies a single base away; base qualities are absent.

TCRbeta CDR3 regions were amplified from genomic DNA by means of the immunoSEQ Assay, a bias-controlled multiplex PCR. Per the source publication's procedure: Nucleated cell counts per sample were estimated from amplification of reference gene primers within the assay. To quantify the absolute abundance of each unique TCRbeta CDR3 rearrangement, sequence reads were collapsed and filtered. Productive Simpson clonality was computed per sample as the square root of Simpson's diversity index over productive rearrangements. The immuneACCESS repertoire file appears here via TCRdb, limited to in-frame rearrangements. These files lack a portion of the clones; in checked studies, under half of the deficit traces to unresolved V genes, and the cause of the others is not known. V and J calls and clone size are copied from that table; D and trimming were computed from the DNA. The sample includes about 200,000 clones, with around 90% observed a single time. Around 2% of the sample is in the top ten clones.

Enrolling through a virtual design, the prospective study's participants ranged in age from roughly 18 to 89 years and lived across about two dozen United States geographic areas. In the prospective study, cohorts were assigned on the basis of participant-reported clinical history obtained from a screening survey and a study questionnaire. ImmuneRACE Cohort 3 recovered participants were defined by two consecutive negative NP/OP PCR tests, healthcare professional clearance, or symptom resolution. In the prospective study, whole blood, serum and a nasopharyngeal or oropharyngeal swab were collected from each participant by mobile phlebotomists. Additional blood draws and questionnaires over an approximately 2-month period could optionally be provided by prospective study participants. Before DNA extraction, blood samples from the prospective study were shipped at room temperature or frozen. The V end gives up 6 bases and the J end 4 bases, leaving 5 bases in the junction not matched to a gene. The CDR3 measures 14 amino acids from cysteine to phenylalanine. Of all the DNA, just the CDR3 is kept, 42 bases in frame from base 1. Per the germline V gene, KGHSH is the CDR1 and LQKENI is the CDR2.

The V and J segments used are TRBV18 and TRBJ2-3; the central 9 bases match TRBD2. Sequencing was carried out using PBMCs or T cells enriched from blood (not recorded which). The clonotype originates from a woman aged 25 to 39 who had recovered from COVID-19. The DNA is TGTGCCAGCTCTCCGGGACTAGCACCAGATACGCAGTATTTT. It specifies CASSPGLAPDTQYF. This CDR3, with the reference TRBV18 and TRBJ2-3 proteins standing in past its ends, gives the full variable domain NAGVMQNPRHLVRRRGQEARLRCSPMKGHSHVYWYRQLPEEGLKFMVYLQKENIIDESGMPKERFSAEFPKEGPSILRIQQVVRGDSAAYFCASSPGLAPDTQYFGPGTRLTVL.